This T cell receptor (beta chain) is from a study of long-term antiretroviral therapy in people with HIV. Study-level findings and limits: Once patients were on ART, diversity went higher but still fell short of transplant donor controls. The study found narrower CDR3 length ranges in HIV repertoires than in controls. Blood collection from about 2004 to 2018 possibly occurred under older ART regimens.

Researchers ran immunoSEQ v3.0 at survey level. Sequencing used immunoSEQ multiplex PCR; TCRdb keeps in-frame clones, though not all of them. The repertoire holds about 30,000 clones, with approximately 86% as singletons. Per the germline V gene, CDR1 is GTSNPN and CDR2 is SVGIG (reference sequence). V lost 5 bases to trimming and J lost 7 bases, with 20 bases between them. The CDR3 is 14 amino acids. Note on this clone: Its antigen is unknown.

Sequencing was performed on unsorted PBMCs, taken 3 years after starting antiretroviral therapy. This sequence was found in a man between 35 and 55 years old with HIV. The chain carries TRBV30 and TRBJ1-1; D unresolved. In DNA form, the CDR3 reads TGTGCCTGGGCTCGGGCCTTAGGTGACGATGAAGCTTTCTTT. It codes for CAWARALGDDEAFF.